This entry lists 9 T cell receptor beta chains sequenced from one sample in a study of yellow fever vaccine responses in identical twins. Each CDR3 protein is one row after TCRdb ran MiXCR on the RT-PCR reads. The data hold around 530 distinct CDR3 sequences, with about 84% observed a single time. The source material was T cells from blood (PBMCs), unsorted or a sorted subset (not recorded which), sampled before or after yellow fever vaccination (not recorded which). These receptor sequences come from a female donor who received the yellow fever vaccine.

This chain joins TRBV11-3 and TRBJ1-1; D possibly corresponds to TRBD1 (5 bases). The CDR3 extends over 13 amino acids. The germline V gene has CDR1 SGHNT and CDR2 YENEEA. Trimming stripped 10 bases from V and 0 bases from J, with 12 bases between. The CDR3 DNA follows: TGTGCCACCCGGGCAGGGCTGAACACTGAAGCTTTCTTT. Amino acid sequence: CATRAGLNTEAFF. The full variable domain, rest sourced from reference TRBV11-3 and TRBJ1-1, is EAGVVQSPRYKIIEKKQPVAFWCNPISGHNTLYWYLQNLGQGPELLIRYENEEAVDDSQLPKDRFSAERLKGVDSTLKIQPAELGDSAVYLCATRAGLNTEAFFGQGTRLTVV.

V usage is TRBV4-1 and J usage is TRBJ2-1; 13 positions match TRBD2. The CDR3 loop spans 16 amino acids. The germline CDR1 and CDR2 sequences are MGHRA and YSYEKL. Germline trimming cut 2 bases from V and 7 bases from J; bases unmatched to any gene: 5. CDR3 DNA: TGCGCCAGCAGCCAATTAGGGACTAGCGGGATTAATGAGCAGTTCTTC. Encoded protein: CASSQLGTSGINEQFF.

V and J are TRBV6-5 and TRBJ2-2; no clear D. CDR3 size: 12 residues. Germline CDR1 and CDR2: MNHEY and SVGAGI. Trimming removed 2 bases from V and 4 bases from J, with 2 bases in between. The CDR3 is CASSYTTGELFF. CDR3 in DNA: TGTGCCAGCAGTTACACCACCGGGGAGCTGTTTTTT.

V is TRBV12-3 or TRBV12-4 and J is TRBJ1-2; tentatively, D is TRBD1 (5 bases). Between the trimmed V and J ends, which lost 3 bases and 5 bases, there was a span of 10 bases. The CDR3 has 13 residues. CDR3 nucleotide sequence: TGTGCCAGCAGTTTTAAGGGGAGGTATGGCTACACCTTC. Residues: CASSFKGRYGYTF.

The rearrangement uses TRBV20-1 and TRBJ2-7; 8 bases align to TRBD1. This CDR3 contains 14 residues. The trim removed 4 bases at V and 5 bases at J, leaving 10 bases unmatched. Germline V gene sequence: CDR1 DFQATT, CDR2 SNEGSKA (reference sequence). The CDR3 bases are TGCAGTGCTATCACGCGGACAGGGACCCACGAGCAGTACTTC. This encodes CSAITRTGTHEQYF.

This chain connects TRBV18 to TRBJ1-1, with unresolved D. This CDR3 comprises 15 residues. Germline V CDR1 and CDR2: KGHSH, LQKENI. V was cut by 4 bases and J by 8 bases, with 20 bases left in between. The CDR3, as DNA: TGTGCCAGCTCACTAAACAGCGCACGGAGAGTGGAAGCTTTCTTT. Translation gives CASSLNSARRVEAFF.

The chain is built from TRBV29-1 and TRBJ2-1, with 7 bases matching TRBD2. V was clipped by 8 bases and J by 6 bases; unmatched bases: 4. The CDR3 extends over 11 amino acids. From germline, CDR1 is SQVTM and CDR2 ANQGSEA. Here the CDR3 reads CSMTSINEQFF. The DNA of the CDR3 is TGCAGCATGACTAGCATCAATGAGCAGTTCTTC.

This sequence joins TRBV6-1 and TRBJ1-2; 9 bases line up with TRBD1. The V gene's germline CDR1 is MNHNS and CDR2 SASEGT. Losses at the gene ends were 4 bases for V and 3 bases for J; bases not matched to a gene: 0. The CDR3 has 13 amino acids. CDR3 coding DNA: TGTGCCAGCAGTGGGACAGGGGACTATGGCTACACCTTC. Its protein is CASSGTGDYGYTF.

The rearrangement uses TRBV6-1 and TRBJ1-1; tentatively, D is TRBD1 (5 bases). The CDR3 is 14 amino acids. V gave up 5 bases and J gave up 5 bases, with 15 bases separating them. Germline values: CDR1 MNHNS, CDR2 SASEGT. The CDR3 spells CASSPHRGKTEAFF. DNA of the CDR3: TGTGCCAGCAGTCCCCATCGGGGGAAGACTGAAGCTTTCTTT.